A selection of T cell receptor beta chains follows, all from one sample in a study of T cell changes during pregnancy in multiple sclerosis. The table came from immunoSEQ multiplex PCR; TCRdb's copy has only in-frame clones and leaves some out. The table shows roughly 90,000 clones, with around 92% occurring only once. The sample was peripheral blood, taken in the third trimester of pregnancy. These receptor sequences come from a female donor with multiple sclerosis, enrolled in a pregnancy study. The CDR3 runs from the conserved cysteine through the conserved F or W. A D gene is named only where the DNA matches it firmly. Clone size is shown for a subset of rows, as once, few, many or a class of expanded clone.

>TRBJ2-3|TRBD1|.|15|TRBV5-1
CASSLAGGQGDTQYF
TGCGCCAGCAGCTTGGCCGGGGGACAGGGTGATACGCAGTATTTT
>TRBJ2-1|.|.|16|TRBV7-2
CASSLGLGAGYNEQFF
TGTGCCAGCAGCTTAGGTTTAGGGGCGGGGTACAATGAGCAGTTCTTC
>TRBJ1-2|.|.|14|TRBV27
CASSLLGDTEGYTF
TGTGCCAGCAGTCTTTTAGGGGACACAGAAGGCTACACCTTC
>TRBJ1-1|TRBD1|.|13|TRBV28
CASSFRGPTEAFF
TGTGCCAGCAGTTTCAGGGGGCCCACTGAAGCTTTCTTT
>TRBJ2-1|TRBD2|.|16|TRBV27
CASSPGLGGRGNEQFF
TGTGCCAGCAGTCCCGGACTGGGCGGGAGAGGGAATGAGCAGTTCTTC
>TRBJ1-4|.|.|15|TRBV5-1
CASSSVGGMGEKLFF
TGCGCCAGCAGCTCGGTTGGGGGCATGGGGGAAAAACTGTTTTTT
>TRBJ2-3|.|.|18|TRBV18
CASSKSAGLLSGTDTQYF
TGTGCCAGCTCAAAGTCGGCAGGCCTCCTGTCTGGCACAGATACGCAGTATTTT
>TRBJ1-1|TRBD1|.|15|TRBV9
CASSASTGKNTEAFF
TGTGCCAGCAGCGCCTCGACAGGGAAGAACACTGAAGCTTTCTTT
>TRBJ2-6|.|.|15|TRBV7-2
CASSSRGAGANVLTF
TGTGCCAGCAGCTCACGGGGTGCTGGGGCCAACGTCCTGACTTTC
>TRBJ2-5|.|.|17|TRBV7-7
CASSLRGPGLTQETQYF
TGTGCTAGCAGCCTCAGGGGTCCGGGGCTGACCCAAGAGACCCAGTACTTC
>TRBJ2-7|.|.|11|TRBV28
CASSSRGEQYF
TGTGCCAGCAGTTCTAGGGGAGAGCAGTACTTC
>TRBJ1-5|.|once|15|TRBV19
CASSQEGGGNQPQHF
TGTGCCAGTAGTCAAGAGGGAGGTGGCAATCAGCCCCAGCATTTT
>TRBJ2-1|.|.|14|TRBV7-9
CASSLETSYNEQFF
TGTGCCAGCAGCTTGGAAACTAGCTACAATGAGCAGTTCTTC
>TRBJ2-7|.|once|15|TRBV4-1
CASGLGASGSYEQYF
TGCGCCAGCGGCCTGGGGGCTAGCGGATCCTACGAGCAGTACTTC
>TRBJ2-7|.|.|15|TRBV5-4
CASSPNPGVTYEQYF
TGTGCCAGCAGCCCCAACCCCGGGGTGACCTACGAGCAGTACTTC
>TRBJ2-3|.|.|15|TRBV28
CASSLGGQGTDTQYF
TGTGCCAGCAGTTTGGGAGGACAGGGCACAGATACGCAGTATTTT
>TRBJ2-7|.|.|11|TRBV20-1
CSASNSYEQYF
TGCAGTGCTAGTAATTCCTACGAGCAGTACTTC
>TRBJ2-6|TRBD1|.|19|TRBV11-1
CASSLKLGQGGSGANVLTF
TGTGCCAGCAGCTTAAAACTGGGACAGGGGGGCTCTGGGGCCAACGTCCTGACTTTC
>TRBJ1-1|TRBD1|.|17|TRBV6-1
CASSEPRDRGPNTEAFF
TGTGCCAGCAGTGAACCCAGGGACAGGGGCCCGAACACTGAAGCTTTCTTT
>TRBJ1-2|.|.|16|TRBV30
CAWSVGVAGDLYGYTF
TGTGCCTGGAGTGTAGGGGTGGCGGGGGATCTGTATGGCTACACCTTC
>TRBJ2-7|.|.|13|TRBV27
CASSLNGAYEQYF
TGTGCCAGCAGTTTAAACGGGGCCTACGAGCAGTACTTC
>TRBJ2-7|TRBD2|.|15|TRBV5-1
CASSGSGRNSYEQYF
TGCGCCAGCAGCGGTAGCGGGAGGAACTCCTACGAGCAGTACTTC
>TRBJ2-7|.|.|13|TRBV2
CASSGGSSYEQYF
TGTGCCAGCAGTGGTGGCAGCTCCTACGAGCAGTACTTC
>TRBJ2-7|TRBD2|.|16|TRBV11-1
CASNRASGSPRDEQYF
TGTGCCAGCAACCGGGCTAGCGGGAGCCCGAGGGACGAGCAGTACTTC
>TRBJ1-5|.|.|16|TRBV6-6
CASRIGSVLGNQPQHF
TGTGCCAGCAGGATCGGGTCAGTACTGGGCAATCAGCCCCAGCATTTT
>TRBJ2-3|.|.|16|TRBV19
CASRPLHKPSTDTQYF
TGTGCCAGTAGGCCCTTGCACAAACCAAGCACAGATACGCAGTATTTT
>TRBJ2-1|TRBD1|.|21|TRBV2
CASTARLPGTGNYESYNEQFF
TGTGCCAGCACCGCACGGCTCCCCGGGACAGGGAATTATGAATCCTACAATGAGCAGTTCTTC
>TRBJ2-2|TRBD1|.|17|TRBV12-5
CASGLTPGQGGTGELFF
TGTGCTAGTGGTTTGACCCCCGGACAGGGCGGCACCGGGGAGCTGTTTTTT
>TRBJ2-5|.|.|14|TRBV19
CASSIVGAQETQYF
TGTGCCAGTAGTATAGTGGGAGCGCAAGAGACCCAGTACTTC
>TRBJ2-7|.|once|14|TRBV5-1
CASSYDSSSYEQYF
TGCGCCAGCAGCTACGACTCGAGCTCCTACGAGCAGTACTTC
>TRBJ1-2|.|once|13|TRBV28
CASSFQGNYGYTF
TGTGCCAGCAGTTTTCAGGGGAACTATGGCTACACCTTC
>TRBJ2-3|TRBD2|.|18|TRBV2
CASRTAGGPTTSTDTQYF
TGTGCCAGCCGTACAGCGGGAGGGCCAACTACTAGCACAGATACGCAGTATTTT
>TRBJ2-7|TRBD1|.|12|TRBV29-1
CSVVRGPHEQYF
TGCAGCGTTGTCAGGGGGCCCCACGAGCAGTACTTC
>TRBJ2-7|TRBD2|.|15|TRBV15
CATSRAGGSSYEQYF
TGTGCCACCAGCAGAGCGGGGGGGAGCTCCTACGAGCAGTACTTC
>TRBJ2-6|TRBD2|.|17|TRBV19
CASSITSGSTGANVLTF
TGTGCCAGTAGTATCACTAGCGGGAGTACTGGGGCCAACGTCCTGACTTTC
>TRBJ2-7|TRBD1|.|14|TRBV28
CASSLAGGGYEQYF
TGTGCCAGCAGTTTAGCAGGGGGCGGCTACGAGCAGTACTTC
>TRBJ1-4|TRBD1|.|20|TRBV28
CASSDYNNDRGWELNEKLFF
TGTGCCAGCAGTGACTACAACAACGACAGGGGATGGGAGCTTAATGAAAAACTGTTTTTT
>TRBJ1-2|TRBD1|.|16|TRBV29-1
CSTYGTALQANYGYTF
TGCAGCACATATGGGACAGCACTCCAAGCTAACTATGGCTACACCTTC
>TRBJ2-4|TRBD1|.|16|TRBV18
CASSAGTGIAKNIQYF
TGTGCCAGCTCGGCCGGGACAGGGATAGCCAAAAACATTCAGTACTTC
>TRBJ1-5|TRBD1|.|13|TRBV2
CASSGDRDQPQHF
TGTGCCAGCAGTGGGGACAGGGATCAGCCCCAGCATTTT
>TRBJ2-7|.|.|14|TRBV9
CASSVADISYEQYF
TGTGCCAGCAGCGTAGCTGACATTAGCTACGAGCAGTACTTC
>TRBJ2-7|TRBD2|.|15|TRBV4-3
CASSRARTSGYEQYF
TGCGCCAGCAGCCGCGCTCGGACTAGCGGCTACGAGCAGTACTTC
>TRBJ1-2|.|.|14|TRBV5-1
CASSLGLGNYGYTF
TGCGCCAGCAGCCTCGGTCTAGGTAACTATGGCTACACCTTC
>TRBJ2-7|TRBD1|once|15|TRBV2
CASMQTGGHSYEQYF
TGTGCCAGCATGCAGACAGGGGGACACTCCTACGAGCAGTACTTC
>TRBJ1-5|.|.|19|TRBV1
CTSSQDLWDRQLSGQPQHF
TGCACCAGCAGCCAAGATCTATGGGACCGACAGCTTAGCGGTCAGCCCCAGCATTTT
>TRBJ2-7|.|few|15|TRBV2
CASSGGTLPSYEQYF
TGTGCCAGCAGTGGAGGGACTTTACCCTCCTACGAGCAGTACTTC